The clone carrying this T cell receptor (beta chain) was counted ten times or more. Antigen unknown. This record comes from a study of T cells in Graves' hyperthyroidism and ophthalmopathy. The study's findings and limits: Blood also held most thyroid clonotypes expanded beyond 0.001.

Researchers amplified the TCR beta CDR3 regions from RNA transcripts. A first-round RT-PCR of the TCR CDR3 used the HTBI primer set. MiXCR, applied by TCRdb to the multiplex PCR reads, yields one record per CDR3 protein. This sample carries under 450,000 distinct CDR3 sequences, 15% to 18% of them seen once, and the ten largest clones take over 7.5%. The CDR3 contains 14 residues. V was trimmed by 5 bases and J by 5 bases, leaving 16 bases between them. Germline CDR1 reads MDHEN; CDR2 reads SYDVKM. Patients aged 18 to 65 with hyperthyroidism were newly diagnosed, with duration under 2 months. Uncontrolled infection, other autoimmune disease, pregnancy or lactation barred patients from enrollment.

The sample consisted of blood. This clonotype was obtained from a woman between 18 and 29 years old with Graves' hyperthyroidism. The chain is built from TRBV28 and TRBJ2-7; no reliable D call. As DNA, the CDR3 is TGTGCCAGCAGTCATTCCAGTAATCGCCACGAGCAGTACTTC. It translates to CASSHSSNRHEQYF.